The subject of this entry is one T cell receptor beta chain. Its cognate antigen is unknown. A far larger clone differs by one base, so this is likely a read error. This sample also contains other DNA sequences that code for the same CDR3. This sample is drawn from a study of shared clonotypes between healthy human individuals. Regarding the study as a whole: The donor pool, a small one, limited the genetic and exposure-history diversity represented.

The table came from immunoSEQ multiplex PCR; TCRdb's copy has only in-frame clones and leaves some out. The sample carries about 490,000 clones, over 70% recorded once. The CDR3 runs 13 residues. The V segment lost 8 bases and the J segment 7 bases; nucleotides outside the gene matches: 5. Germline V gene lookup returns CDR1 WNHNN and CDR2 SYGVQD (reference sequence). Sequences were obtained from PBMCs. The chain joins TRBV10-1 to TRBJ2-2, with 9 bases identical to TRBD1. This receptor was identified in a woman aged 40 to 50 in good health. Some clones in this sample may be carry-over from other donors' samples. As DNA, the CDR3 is TGCGCCAGCCAGACAGGGGGTGGCGGGGAGCTGTTTTTT. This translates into CASQTGGGGELFF.